Following are 14 T cell receptor beta chains from one sample sequenced in a study of patients and donors after allogeneic stem cell transplantation. TCRdb fed the RT-PCR reads into MiXCR, producing one record per CDR3 protein. The sample comprises 800,000 to 1,000,000 distinct CDR3 sequences, over 15% of which are singletons, and 6% rests with the top ten. Material: blood, either unsorted or a sorted T cell fraction (not recorded which). Source of these receptors: a human donor who was either an allogeneic HSCT recipient or a stem cell or donor lymphocyte infusion donor (not recorded which). It is not recorded whose cells these are; they may come from a transplant donor.

The chain is built from TRBV12-3 or TRBV12-4 and TRBJ1-5; D unclear. V was cut by 6 bases and J by 8 bases, with 11 bases left in between. There are 12 residues in the CDR3. The DNA for the CDR3 is TGTGCCAGCAGCCAGGTTGAAGAGCCCCAGCATTTT. Translation: CASSQVEEPQHF.

This clonotype was counted many times. The chain is built from TRBV7-2 and TRBJ2-7; tentatively, D is TRBD1 (6 bases). Trimming cost V 6 bases and J 3 bases, with 15 bases left between them. The CDR3 totals 14 residues. Looked up from germline, CDR1 is SGHTA and CDR2 is FQGNSA. The CDR3: CASSRTVGIYEQYF. The CDR3 bases are TGTGCCAGCAGTCGGACAGTTGGGATCTACGAGCAGTACTTC.

The genes are TRBV30 and TRBJ1-4; 7 nucleotides align to TRBD1. The V and J ends lost 8 bases and 0 bases, in that order; junction bases with no gene match: 6. The V gene's germline CDR1 is GTSNPN and CDR2 SVGIG (reference sequence). The CDR3 covers 14 residues. CDR3 sequence reads: CAGDRAATNEKLFF. In nucleotides, the CDR3 is TGTGCCGGTGACAGGGCCGCAACTAATGAAAAACTGTTTTTT.

This clonotype was detected ten times or more. The chain links TRBV20-1 to TRBJ2-7, with D uncertain. V was pared by 5 bases and J by 3 bases, with 17 bases between. The CDR3 has 14 amino acids. The germline gives CDR1 DFQATT, CDR2 SNEGSKA (reference sequence). The CDR3: CSALDQVALYEQYF. The CDR3 DNA reads as TGCAGTGCTCTGGACCAGGTGGCTCTCTACGAGCAGTACTTC.

This chain joins TRBV20-1 and TRBJ2-2, with TRBD2 matching over 7 bases. Unmatched junction bases numbered 6, after V lost 0 bases and J lost 2 bases. The CDR3 is made up of 16 amino acids. Per germline, CDR1 DFQATT and CDR2 SNEGSKA (reference sequence). This CDR3 reads CSAREASGHNTGELFF. The CDR3 DNA follows: TGCAGTGCTAGAGAGGCTAGCGGACATAACACCGGGGAGCTGTTTTTT.

The chain is built from TRBV4-2 and TRBJ2-7; 14 bases fit TRBD2. This CDR3 has 16 residues. The trim removed 1 base at V and 4 bases at J, leaving 3 bases unmatched. Germline V gene sequence: CDR1 LGHNA, CDR2 YNFKEQ. This CDR3 is CASSQAGTSGRYEQYF. CDR3 nucleotides: TGTGCCAGCAGCCAAGCCGGGACTAGCGGGAGATACGAGCAGTACTTC.

J is TRBJ2-7 and V is TRBV6-2 or TRBV6-3; no firm D call. This CDR3 is 13 amino acids long. Germline V CDR1 and CDR2: MNHEY, SVGEGT. V was pared by 4 bases and J by 3 bases, with 10 bases between. Here the CDR3 DNA reads TGTGCCAGCAGTTCCCCCGAGCGCTACGAGCAGTACTTC. As protein: CASSSPERYEQYF.

This clonotype was counted ten times or more. The chain uses TRBV10-3 and TRBJ1-1; D is uncertain. The V end lost 3 bases, the J end lost 1 base, and 6 bases lay between the germline ends. The CDR3 consists of 13 residues. Per the germline V gene, CDR1 is ENHRY and CDR2 is SYGVKD. CDR3 residues: CAISELPNTEAFF. CDR3 sequence (DNA): TGTGCCATCAGTGAACTCCCGAACACTGAAGCTTTCTTT.

This clonotype was seen at least ten times. V and J are TRBV24-1 and TRBJ2-7; no definite D call. From germline, CDR1 is KGHDR and CDR2 SFDVKD. Trimming shortened V by 1 base and J by 6 bases, and 9 bases separated the two germline ends. This CDR3 has 13 residues. In DNA form, the CDR3 reads TGTGCCACCAGTGATTTTGCCAGGTCCGAGCAGTACTTC. Its translation: CATSDFARSEQYF.

This clonotype was seen more than once but under ten times. The chain is built from TRBV6-1 and TRBJ2-7; 11 positions match TRBD2. V lost 2 bases, J lost 3 bases, and 12 bases stayed unmatched. The germline V gene encodes CDR1 MNHNS and CDR2 SASEGT. CDR3 length equals 18 residues. The CDR3 loop reads CASSEMISGRAVVYEQYF. CDR3 nucleotide sequence: TGTGCCAGCAGTGAAATGATTAGCGGGAGGGCCGTCGTCTACGAGCAGTACTTC.

The chain employs TRBV25-1 and TRBJ2-5; a possible D gene is TRBD2 (7 bases). The germline gives CDR1 MGHDK, CDR2 SYGVNS. The CDR3 extends over 16 amino acids. V was trimmed by 1 base and J by 1 base, leaving 13 bases between them. The CDR3 protein is CASSESRGPIQETQYF. The CDR3 DNA is TGTGCCAGCAGTGAATCGCGGGGGCCCATCCAAGAGACCCAGTACTTC.

This clonotype was seen more than once but under ten times. The chain combines TRBV11-1 with TRBJ1-1; D is uncertain. Trimming left V 1 base short and J 0 bases short, with 18 bases between. The CDR3 is made up of 18 amino acids. Germline CDR1 SGHAT, CDR2 FQDESV (reference sequence). The CDR3 sequence is CASSLVLRPTNMNTEAFF. The CDR3 DNA sequence: TGTGCCAGCAGCTTAGTGCTCCGGCCAACAAACATGAACACTGAAGCTTTCTTT.

This sequence joins TRBV2 and TRBJ2-4; D could derive from TRBD1 or TRBD2 (5 bases each). Trimming took 7 bases from V and 2 from J, leaving 21 bases between them. The length of the CDR3 is 17 residues. Germline lookup yields CDR1 SNHLY and CDR2 FYNNEI. This chain's CDR3 is CASTGRDPDGTKNIQYF. CDR3 coding DNA: TGTGCCAGCACCGGCAGGGACCCAGATGGTACCAAAAACATTCAGTACTTC. The variable domain in full, with the rest retrieved from reference TRBV2 and TRBJ2-4, is EPEVTQTPSHQVTQMGQEVILRCVPISNHLYFYWYRQILGQKVEFLVSFYNNEISEKSEIFDDQFSVERPDGSNFTLKIRSTKLEDSAMYFCASTGRDPDGTKNIQYFGAGTRLSVL.

This clonotype was recorded a few times. The chain combines TRBV4-2 with TRBJ2-5, with 11 positions matching TRBD2. The CDR3 is 17 residues long. Germline CDR1 is LGHNA and CDR2 is YNFKEQ. V was pared by 0 bases and J by 5 bases, with 8 bases of the junction left unmatched. DNA of the CDR3: TGTGCCAGCAGCCAAGATGGACTAGCGGGCTCATCGGAGACCCAGTACTTC. Its protein product is CASSQDGLAGSSETQYF.